In this sample, the clone carrying this T cell receptor beta chain turned up a few times. The data are from a study of T-cell memory formation after mild COVID-19. It was 5'RACE with constant-segment primers that produced the TCR alpha and TCR beta cDNA libraries, which carried sample barcodes and UMIs. Using its own MiXCR run on the 5' RACE reads, TCRdb lists one record per CDR3 protein. Among hundreds of thousands of distinct CDR3 sequences listed, roughly 17% were seen once. The sequenced material came from PBMCs or a T cell subset sorted from them (not recorded which). This clonotype was obtained from a man aged 18-30 years who had mild COVID-19 (a few samples of this study predate the infection). Cell type and time point are not known.

The chain's CDR3 is CSAVGPGINEKLFF. The CDR3, as DNA: TGCAGCGCCGTAGGTCCAGGGATCAATGAAAAACTGTTTTTT. The chain combines TRBV29-1 with TRBJ1-4, with D perhaps TRBD1 (5 bases). From germline, CDR1 is SQVTM and CDR2 ANQGSEA. The CDR3 runs 14 residues. Trimming took 7 bases from V and 5 from J, leaving 17 bases between them.